This entry features one T cell receptor beta chain sequence. Its specificity is unknown. One entry per CDR3 protein, called by TCRdb with MiXCR from the 5' RACE reads. The top ten clones hold under 15% of a sample with hundreds of thousands of distinct CDR3 sequences, less than 25% of them seen once. This entry comes from a study of T-cell memory formation after mild COVID-19. Study as a whole: Largely, the TCR clusters proved donor specific. Whole-study findings and limits: Among clones contracting day 15 to 85, CD4/CD8 was balanced, whereas later expanders leaned CD4+.

This CDR3 contains 16 residues. Germline assignment: CDR1 ENHRY and CDR2 SYGVKD. V lost 3 bases and J lost 4; bases outside the gene matches: 1. This TCR derives from an adult woman who had mild COVID-19 (a few samples of this study predate the infection). Cell type and time point are not known. Sequenced: PBMCs or a T cell subset sorted from them (not recorded which). The chain couples TRBV10-3 to TRBJ2-4; 15 nucleotides align to TRBD2. CDR3 loop: CAISEGLAGGKNIQYF. CDR3 nucleotides: TGTGCCATCAGTGAAGGACTAGCGGGAGGGAAAAACATTCAGTACTTC.